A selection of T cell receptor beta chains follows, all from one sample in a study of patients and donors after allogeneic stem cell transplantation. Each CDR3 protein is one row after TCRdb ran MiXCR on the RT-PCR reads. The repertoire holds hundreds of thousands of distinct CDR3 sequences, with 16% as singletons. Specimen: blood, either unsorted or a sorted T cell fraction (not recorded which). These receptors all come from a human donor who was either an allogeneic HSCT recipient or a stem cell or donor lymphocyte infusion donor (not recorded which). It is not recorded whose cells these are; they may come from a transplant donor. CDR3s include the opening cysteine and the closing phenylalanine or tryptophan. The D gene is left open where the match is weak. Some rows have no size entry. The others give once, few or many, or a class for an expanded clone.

CDR3: CASGGQGNTGELFF
DNA: TGTGCCAGCGGAGGACAGGGGAACACCGGGGAGCTGTTTTTT
size: many
J: TRBJ2-2
D: TRBD1
V: TRBV12-3/TRBV12-4

CDR3: CATTPTGRGTEAFF
DNA: TGTGCCACCACCCCCACAGGGAGGGGCACTGAAGCTTTCTTT
size: few
J: TRBJ1-1
D: -
V: TRBV10-3

CDR3: CAWRPPRARYADTQYF
DNA: TGTGCCTGGAGGCCGCCGAGGGCCCGATACGCAGACACGCAGTATTTT
size: -
J: TRBJ2-3
D: -
V: TRBV30

CDR3: CASRRMEGVYYGYTF
DNA: TGTGCCAGCAGGAGGATGGAGGGAGTTTACTATGGCTACACCTTC
size: -
J: TRBJ1-2
D: -
V: TRBV28

CDR3: CASSPTRGLRNEQFF
DNA: TGTGCCAGCTCTCCGACCCGGGGCCTGAGGAATGAGCAGTTCTTC
size: many
J: TRBJ2-1
D: -
V: TRBV18

CDR3: CASSRAGGLTDTQYF
DNA: TGCGCCAGCAGCCGAGCGGGAGGGCTAACAGATACGCAGTATTTT
size: few
J: TRBJ2-3
D: TRBD2
V: TRBV5-1

CDR3: CAISDRTGSDEQYF
DNA: TGTGCCATCAGTGATAGGACAGGGAGCGACGAGCAGTACTTC
size: -
J: TRBJ2-7
D: TRBD1
V: TRBV10-3

CDR3: CASSLTGIETQYF
DNA: TGTGCCAGCAGCTTGACAGGGATTGAGACCCAGTACTTC
size: many
J: TRBJ2-5
D: TRBD1
V: TRBV7-9

CDR3: CATSDPGTSGANEQFF
DNA: TGTGCCACCAGTGATCCCGGGACTAGCGGGGCCAATGAGCAGTTCTTC
size: few
J: TRBJ2-1
D: TRBD2
V: TRBV24-1

CDR3: CASSLEPGQGVGYTF
DNA: TGTGCCAGCTCACTAGAACCGGGACAGGGAGTTGGCTACACCTTC
size: few
J: TRBJ1-2
D: TRBD1
V: TRBV18

CDR3: CASSEVGQIYTDTQYF
DNA: TGCGCCAGCAGTGAGGTCGGACAGATCTACACAGATACGCAGTATTTT
size: few
J: TRBJ2-3
D: -
V: TRBV10-2

CDR3: CATSEGGTEQFF
DNA: TGCGCCACTTCGGAGGGGGGGACTGAGCAGTTCTTC
size: many
J: TRBJ2-1
D: -
V: TRBV5-1

CDR3: CASSLYTNTEAFF
DNA: TGCGCCAGCAGCTTGTACACGAACACTGAAGCTTTCTTT
size: -
J: TRBJ1-1
D: -
V: TRBV5-1

CDR3: CASSLGGAYEQFF
DNA: TGCGCCAGCAGTCTCGGGGGGGCCTATGAGCAGTTCTTC
size: few
J: TRBJ2-1
D: TRBD2
V: TRBV5-1

CDR3: CASSLNGGGQPQHF
DNA: TGTGCCAGCAGCTTGAACGGCGGTGGTCAGCCCCAGCATTTT
size: -
J: TRBJ1-5
D: -
V: TRBV7-2

CDR3: CASSRKMGGHNEQFF
DNA: TGTGCCAGCTCACGGAAAATGGGAGGGCATAATGAGCAGTTCTTC
size: few
J: TRBJ2-1
D: TRBD2
V: TRBV18

CDR3: CASSSRSSGGEQYF
DNA: TGTGCCAGCAGTTCTCGGTCATCAGGGGGGGAGCAGTACTTC
size: -
J: TRBJ2-7
D: -
V: TRBV6-5

CDR3: CASSLRTSGDTQYF
DNA: TGTGCCAGCAGCCTACGGACTAGCGGAGATACGCAGTATTTT
size: -
J: TRBJ2-3
D: TRBD2
V: TRBV11-2

CDR3: CASSSGLAGRTETQYF
DNA: TGTGCCAGCAGCTCGGGACTAGCGGGACGAACGGAGACCCAGTACTTC
size: few
J: TRBJ2-5
D: TRBD2
V: TRBV11-1

CDR3: CASSLVSYGYTF
DNA: TGTGCCAGCAGTTTAGTAAGCTATGGCTACACCTTC
size: -
J: TRBJ1-2
D: -
V: TRBV28

CDR3: CASSPGSGGDQPQHF
DNA: TGCGCCAGCAGCCCAGGGTCAGGGGGAGATCAGCCCCAGCATTTT
size: -
J: TRBJ1-5
D: TRBD1
V: TRBV5-1

CDR3: CASSGDSVGGPDTQYF
DNA: TGCGCCAGCAGCGGGGATAGCGTGGGGGGGCCAGATACGCAGTATTTT
size: -
J: TRBJ2-3
D: -
V: TRBV5-1

CDR3: CASSLGVRGDTDTQYF
DNA: TGTGCCAGCAGCTTGGGGGTTCGGGGGGACACAGATACGCAGTATTTT
size: few
J: TRBJ2-3
D: TRBD2
V: TRBV5-6

CDR3: CASSQDSGYYTEAFF
DNA: TGCGCCAGCAGCCAAGATTCGGGATATTACACTGAAGCTTTCTTT
size: few
J: TRBJ1-1
D: -
V: TRBV4-3

CDR3: CASSQDRDGGYEQYF
DNA: TGCGCCAGCAGCCAAGACCGGGACGGAGGTTACGAGCAGTACTTC
size: -
J: TRBJ2-7
D: -
V: TRBV4-3

CDR3: CSVEEIRAGANVLTF
DNA: TGCAGCGTTGAGGAGATCAGGGCTGGGGCCAACGTCCTGACTTTC
size: few
J: TRBJ2-6
D: -
V: TRBV29-1

CDR3: CASSLGTDSYNEQFF
DNA: TGTGCCAGCAGCTTAGGTACTGATTCCTACAATGAGCAGTTCTTC
size: -
J: TRBJ2-1
D: -
V: TRBV13

CDR3: CASSGRGAGANVLTF
DNA: TGTGCCAGCAGCGGGAGGGGCGCTGGGGCCAACGTCCTGACTTTC
size: -
J: TRBJ2-6
D: TRBD2
V: TRBV7-9

CDR3: CAGSGTSGSQTQYF
DNA: TGTGCCGGGTCCGGGACTAGCGGGAGTCAGACCCAGTACTTC
size: -
J: TRBJ2-5
D: TRBD2
V: TRBV2

CDR3: CASTDSGNTIYF
DNA: TGTGCCAGTACGGACTCTGGAAACACCATATATTTT
size: many
J: TRBJ1-3
D: -
V: TRBV7-9

CDR3: CSAPHTGATYNEQFF
DNA: TGCAGCGCCCCCCATACAGGGGCAACCTACAATGAGCAGTTCTTC
size: few
J: TRBJ2-1
D: TRBD1
V: TRBV29-1

CDR3: CASSYFRGSYEQYF
DNA: TGTGCCAGCAGTTACTTCAGGGGCTCCTACGAGCAGTACTTC
size: many
J: TRBJ2-7
D: -
V: TRBV6-2/TRBV6-3

CDR3: CASRDRVSGNTIYF
DNA: TGTGCCAGCAGGGATAGGGTATCAGGAAACACCATATATTTT
size: many
J: TRBJ1-3
D: -
V: TRBV6-1

CDR3: CASAGGGNTIYF
DNA: TGTGCCAGCGCCGGCGGTGGAAACACCATATATTTT
size: few
J: TRBJ1-3
D: -
V: TRBV7-9

CDR3: CASSQGGARATFF
DNA: TGTGCCAGCAGCCAAGGAGGGGCCCGGGCTACTTTCTTT
size: -
J: TRBJ1-1
D: -
V: TRBV14

CDR3: CASSLGTGSQFF
DNA: TGTGCCAGCAGTCTAGGGACAGGGTCCCAGTTCTTC
size: many
J: TRBJ2-1
D: TRBD1
V: TRBV6-5

CDR3: CSAIADSSYNEQFF
DNA: TGCAGTGCTATAGCGGATAGCTCCTACAATGAGCAGTTCTTC
size: -
J: TRBJ2-1
D: -
V: TRBV20-1

CDR3: CASGIEREQFF
DNA: TGTGCCAGCGGCATAGAACGGGAGCAGTTCTTC
size: -
J: TRBJ2-1
D: -
V: TRBV3-1

CDR3: CASSYSAMDSYGYTF
DNA: TGTGCCAGCAGTTACTCGGCCATGGACAGTTATGGCTACACCTTC
size: few
J: TRBJ1-2
D: -
V: TRBV6-5

CDR3: CASSFPQGQESPGELFF
DNA: TGTGCCAGCAGTTTCCCACAGGGACAGGAGTCGCCCGGGGAGCTGTTTTTT
size: -
J: TRBJ2-2
D: TRBD1
V: TRBV6-5

CDR3: CATSGPGRGTDTQYF
DNA: TGTGCCACCAGTGGGCCGGGACGGGGCACAGATACGCAGTATTTT
size: -
J: TRBJ2-3
D: -
V: TRBV24-1

CDR3: CASSARTGTPFDGYTF
DNA: TGCGCCAGCAGCGCTAGGACCGGGACTCCTTTTGATGGCTACACCTTC
size: -
J: TRBJ1-2
D: -
V: TRBV5-1

CDR3: CASSFGRGRRDTEAFF
DNA: TGCGCCAGCAGCTTTGGCAGGGGGCGCAGGGACACTGAAGCTTTCTTT
size: few
J: TRBJ1-1
D: TRBD1
V: TRBV5-1

CDR3: CASRGRDRISPGELFF
DNA: TGTGCCAGCAGGGGCCGGGACAGAATTTCTCCGGGGGAGCTGTTTTTT
size: -
J: TRBJ2-2
D: TRBD1
V: TRBV2

CDR3: CASSQGLATSYEQYF
DNA: TGCGCCAGCAGCCAAGGACTAGCGACCTCCTACGAGCAGTACTTC
size: few
J: TRBJ2-7
D: TRBD2
V: TRBV4-1

CDR3: CATSDPRTSGGSFNEQFF
DNA: TGTGCCACCAGTGACCCCAGAACTAGCGGAGGGAGTTTCAATGAGCAGTTCTTC
size: -
J: TRBJ2-1
D: TRBD2
V: TRBV24-1

CDR3: CASSLVGGGPGGSQPQHF
DNA: TGTGCCAGCAGCTTAGTCGGCGGGGGCCCAGGGGGGAGTCAGCCCCAGCATTTT
size: many
J: TRBJ1-5
D: TRBD1
V: TRBV11-2

CDR3: CASSQSIGNQPQHF
DNA: TGTGCCAGCAGTCAGTCTATAGGTAATCAGCCCCAGCATTTT
size: many
J: TRBJ1-5
D: -
V: TRBV12-3/TRBV12-4

CDR3: CASGQGSQPQHF
DNA: TGTGCCAGCGGACAGGGGAGTCAGCCCCAGCATTTT
size: few
J: TRBJ1-5
D: TRBD1
V: TRBV27

CDR3: CASSRRDRLYEQYF
DNA: TGTGCCAGCAGCCGGAGGGACAGGCTCTACGAGCAGTACTTC
size: few
J: TRBJ2-7
D: TRBD1
V: TRBV2

CDR3: CASSLSLAGVGQETQYF
DNA: TGTGCCAGCAGCTTATCACTAGCGGGAGTCGGGCAAGAGACCCAGTACTTC
size: -
J: TRBJ2-5
D: TRBD2
V: TRBV7-9

CDR3: CSACRDRGETQYF
DNA: TGCAGTGCTTGCCGGGACAGGGGTGAGACCCAGTACTTC
size: -
J: TRBJ2-5
D: TRBD1
V: TRBV20-1

CDR3: CASSLGQLQGALVEKLFF
DNA: TGTGCCAGCAGCTTAGGCCAATTACAGGGGGCGCTTGTGGAAAAACTGTTTTTT
size: -
J: TRBJ1-4
D: TRBD1
V: TRBV11-1

CDR3: CASSYITIRGREQFF
DNA: TGTGCCAGCAGTTACATCACGATCAGGGGTCGAGAGCAGTTCTTC
size: few
J: TRBJ2-1
D: -
V: TRBV6-5

CDR3: CASSQEKGTTYEQYF
DNA: TGCGCCAGCAGCCAAGAAAAGGGGACGACCTACGAGCAGTACTTC
size: many
J: TRBJ2-7
D: -
V: TRBV4-3

CDR3: CASRTGTVYQPQHF
DNA: TGTGCCAGCAGAACAGGGACTGTGTATCAGCCCCAGCATTTT
size: -
J: TRBJ1-5
D: -
V: TRBV6-2/TRBV6-3

CDR3: CASTSQTGYGYTF
DNA: TGTGCCAGCACCTCCCAGACAGGGTATGGCTACACCTTC
size: few
J: TRBJ1-2
D: TRBD1
V: TRBV12-3/TRBV12-4

CDR3: CAINQGAQNTEAFF
DNA: TGTGCCATCAATCAGGGCGCGCAGAACACTGAAGCTTTCTTT
size: few
J: TRBJ1-1
D: -
V: TRBV10-3

CDR3: CASSQDMAGRSDEQFF
DNA: TGTGCCAGCAGCCAAGATATGGCAGGGAGATCAGATGAGCAGTTCTTC
size: -
J: TRBJ2-1
D: -
V: TRBV4-2

CDR3: CASSFLGYSEQFF
DNA: TGTGCCAGCAGTTTTTTGGGTTACAGTGAGCAGTTCTTC
size: -
J: TRBJ2-1
D: -
V: TRBV27